This entry lists 18 T cell receptor beta chains sequenced from one sample in a study of shared clonotypes between healthy human individuals. Produced via immunoSEQ multiplex PCR; TCRdb's table is partial and in-frame only. The repertoire holds roughly 590,000 clones, with around 95% as singletons. Naivety among CD8 cells was defined by CD45RO negativity and positive CCR7 selection, thereby excluding terminally differentiated effector memory CD45RA+ cells. The sequenced sample was naive CD8+ T cells sorted from blood. The receptors shown here come from a woman aged 25 to 39 in good health.

The chain uses TRBV2 and TRBJ2-2, with D hard to call. Germline V gene sequence: CDR1 SNHLY, CDR2 FYNNEI. The CDR3 is 14 residues long. Deletions cut 6 bases from V and 5 bases from J, with 13 bases between. The CDR3 region has the DNA TGTGCCAGCAGGCGAAGGGTGGGAACCGGGGAGCTGTTTTTT. Translation: CASRRRVGTGELFF.

This chain uses TRBV5-1 with TRBJ2-7; D remains ambiguous. V lost 0 bases to trimming and J lost 3 bases, with 16 bases between them. CDR1 and CDR2 from the germline V gene are SGHRS and YFSETQ. This CDR3 is 16 amino acids long. The CDR3 DNA is TGCGCCAGCAGCTTGGAGGTATGGCGGCATTTCTACGAGCAGTACTTC. It yields the protein CASSLEVWRHFYEQYF.

The chain combines TRBV5-4 with TRBJ2-7; maybe TRBD2 (5 bases). Germline CDR1 SGHNT, CDR2 YYREEE (reference sequence). CDR3 length equals 16 residues. V lost 4 bases and J lost 2, with 19 bases in between. CDR3 sequence (DNA): TGTGCCAGCAGCCGAGGATGGGCGGACTCCGCCTACGAGCAGTACTTC. Protein product: CASSRGWADSAYEQYF.

The J gene is TRBJ1-2, the V gene TRBV30; no definite D call. The CDR3 is 13 amino acids. Deletions cut 2 bases from V and 7 bases from J, with 14 bases between. Germline values: CDR1 GTSNPN, CDR2 SVGIG (reference sequence). CDR3 in amino acids: CAWSNPHGGGYTF. The CDR3 nucleotides read TGTGCCTGGAGTAACCCCCACGGCGGTGGCTACACCTTC.

This clone has only one observation. V usage is TRBV7-9 and J usage is TRBJ1-2; D is ambiguous. The CDR3 is 12 amino acids. Trimming left V 3 bases short and J 9 bases short, with 11 bases between. CDR1 SEHNR and CDR2 FQNEAQ come from the germline V gene (reference sequence). The CDR3 spells CASSFEVESYTF. In DNA form, the CDR3 reads TGTGCCAGCAGCTTTGAGGTTGAGAGCTACACCTTC.

The CDR3 loop is CATLPEGPGELFF. The DNA of the CDR3 is TGTGCCACCCTACCGGAGGGCCCCGGGGAGCTGTTTTTT. The rearrangement joins TRBV11-2 to TRBJ2-2; perhaps TRBD2 as D (6 bases). V gave up 10 bases and J gave up 6 bases, with 15 bases separating them. Germline-derived CDR1 and CDR2 are SGHAT and FQNNGV. The CDR3 loop spans 13 amino acids.

The chain uses TRBV28 and TRBJ1-2; no clear D. Per germline, CDR1 MDHEN and CDR2 SYDVKM. This CDR3 is built from 14 residues. V was shortened by 5 bases and J by 8 bases, with 18 bases between the two germline ends. CDR3 nucleotide sequence: TGTGCCAGCAGTCTCCCTGGAGTGGGGTACGGCTACACCTTC. This encodes CASSLPGVGYGYTF.

This clone showed up just once. This specimen includes other DNA sequences encoding the same CDR3. The chain has TRBV27 and TRBJ2-7, with D uncertain. In germline, CDR1 is MNHEY, CDR2 SMNVEV (reference sequence). The length of the CDR3 is 11 residues. Between the trimmed V and J ends, which lost 4 bases and 5 bases, there was a span of 6 bases. CDR3 sequence reads: CASSYRDEQYF. The CDR3 coding sequence is TGTGCCAGCAGTTATCGAGACGAGCAGTACTTC.

CDR3 amino acids: CASSSWSGIYNEQFF. CDR3 coding DNA: TGTGCCAGTAGTTCGTGGTCAGGGATCTACAATGAGCAGTTCTTC. The chain recombines TRBV19 with TRBJ2-1, with D maybe TRBD1 (5 bases). CDR1 LNHDA and CDR2 SQIVND come from the germline V gene (reference sequence). The CDR3 length is 15 residues. Trimming removed 5 bases from V and 3 bases from J, with 14 bases in between.

This clone was detected once. The chain carries TRBV28 and TRBJ2-5; 9 bases are shared with TRBD2. The J call may not be correct, given that the DNA end is closer to TRBJ2-7. The V gene's germline CDR1 is MDHEN and CDR2 SYDVKM. The CDR3 spans 15 residues. In DNA form, the CDR3 reads TGTGCCAGCAGTTTCGAAGCGGGAGGTCGCGACGAGCAGTACTTC. It yields the protein CASSFEAGGRDEQYF.

The chain recombines TRBV7-8 with TRBJ2-1; D gene uncertain. Trimming pared 5 bases from V and 8 bases from J, leaving 13 bases between. The CDR3 sequence is 13 residues long. Per the germline V gene, CDR1 is SGHVS and CDR2 is FQNEAQ. The CDR3 loop reads CASSEIRRDEQFF. The CDR3 nucleotides are TGTGCCAGCAGCGAAATACGTAGGGATGAGCAGTTCTTC.

J is TRBJ1-2 and V is TRBV13; D is ambiguous. V was trimmed by 2 bases and J by 0 bases, leaving 4 bases between them. From germline, CDR1 is PRHDT and CDR2 FYEKMQ (reference sequence). This CDR3 comprises 13 residues. CDR3 nucleotide sequence: TGTGCCAGCAGCTTACTCTCTAACTATGGCTACACCTTC. Amino acids: CASSLLSNYGYTF.

The genes are TRBV11-3 and TRBJ1-1; maybe TRBD1 (5 bases). The CDR3 runs 15 residues. Per the germline V gene, CDR1 is SGHNT and CDR2 is YENEEA. Trimming took 0 bases from V and 2 from J, leaving 10 bases between them. The CDR3 here is CASSLDGAVNTEAFF. CDR3 nucleotides: TGTGCCAGCAGCTTAGATGGGGCAGTAAACACTGAAGCTTTCTTT.

The CDR3 loop reads CASSPLTGVGTDTQYF. The DNA for the CDR3 is TGCGCCAGCAGCCCGTTGACAGGGGTCGGCACAGATACGCAGTATTTT. V is TRBV5-1 and J is TRBJ2-3, with TRBD1 matching 8 bases. V lost 4 bases and J lost 1; bases outside the gene matches: 8. Germline V gene lookup returns CDR1 SGHRS and CDR2 YFSETQ. The CDR3 has 16 amino acids.

This clone appeared once. The rearrangement joins TRBV6-1 to TRBJ2-7, with 7 bases that match TRBD1. This CDR3 has 16 amino acids. Germline V gene sequence: CDR1 MNHNS, CDR2 SASEGT. The J segment lost 5 bases and the V segment lost 3 bases, leaving 13 bases of the junction unmatched. DNA of the CDR3: TGTGCCAGCAGTGATTCTTACCGGGACAGCCCAGACGAGCAGTACTTC. Its translation is CASSDSYRDSPDEQYF.

The rearrangement joins TRBV23-1 to TRBJ1-2, with TRBD1 identical over 7 bases. TRBV23-1 is an ORF, with its function uncertain. The CDR3 is made up of 15 amino acids. J lost 5 bases, V lost 2 bases, and 8 bases had no gene match. DNA for the CDR3: TGCGCCAGCAGTCAAGGGCAGGGGGTGATGTATGGCTACACCTTC. This sequence encodes CASSQGQGVMYGYTF.

The rearrangement joins TRBV13 to TRBJ2-5; no clear D. The V gene lost 0 bases and the J gene lost 1 base, with 6 bases spanning the gap. CDR3 length equals 14 residues. In germline, CDR1 is PRHDT, CDR2 FYEKMQ (reference sequence). Here the CDR3 reads CASSLGGSQETQYF. CDR3 in DNA: TGTGCCAGCAGCTTAGGAGGCAGCCAAGAGACCCAGTACTTC.

This chain links TRBV27 with TRBJ1-5; D not certain. There are 14 residues in the CDR3. The germline gives CDR1 MNHEY, CDR2 SMNVEV (reference sequence). With 5 bases removed from V and 4 bases from J, the gap between germline ends came to 12 bases. This chain's CDR3 is CASSHFTGNQPQHF. The CDR3 region has the DNA TGTGCCAGCAGTCACTTCACGGGAAATCAGCCCCAGCATTTT.